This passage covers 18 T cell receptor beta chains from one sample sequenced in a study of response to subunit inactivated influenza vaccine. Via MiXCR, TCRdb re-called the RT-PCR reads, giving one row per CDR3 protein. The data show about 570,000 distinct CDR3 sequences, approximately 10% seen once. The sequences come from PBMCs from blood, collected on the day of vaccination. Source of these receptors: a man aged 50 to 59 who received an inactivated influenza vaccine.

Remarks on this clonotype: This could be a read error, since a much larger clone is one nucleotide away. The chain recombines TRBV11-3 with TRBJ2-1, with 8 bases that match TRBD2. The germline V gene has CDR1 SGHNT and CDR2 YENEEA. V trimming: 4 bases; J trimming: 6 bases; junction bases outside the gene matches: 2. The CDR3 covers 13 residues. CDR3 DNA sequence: TGTGCCAGCAGCTCGACTAGCGTCAATGAGCAGTTCTTC. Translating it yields CASSSTSVNEQFF.

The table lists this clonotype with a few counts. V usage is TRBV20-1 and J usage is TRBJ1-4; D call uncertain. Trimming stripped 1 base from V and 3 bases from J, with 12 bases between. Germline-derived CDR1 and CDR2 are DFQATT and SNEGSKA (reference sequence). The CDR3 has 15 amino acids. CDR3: CSARVKGLANEKLFF. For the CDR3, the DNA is TGCAGTGCTAGAGTTAAGGGCCTGGCTAATGAAAAACTGTTTTTT.

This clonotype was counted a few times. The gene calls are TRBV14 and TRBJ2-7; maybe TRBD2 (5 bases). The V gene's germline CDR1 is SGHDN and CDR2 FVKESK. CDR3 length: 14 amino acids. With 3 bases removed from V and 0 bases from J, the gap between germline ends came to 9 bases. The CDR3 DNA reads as TGTGCCAGCAGCCAGGGGAGATACTCCTACGAGCAGTACTTC. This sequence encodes CASSQGRYSYEQYF.

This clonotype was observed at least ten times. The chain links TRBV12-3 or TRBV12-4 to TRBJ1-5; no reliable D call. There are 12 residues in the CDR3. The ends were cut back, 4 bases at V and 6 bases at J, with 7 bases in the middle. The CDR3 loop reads CASSYPGQPQHF. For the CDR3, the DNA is TGTGCCAGCAGTTATCCGGGTCAGCCCCAGCATTTT.

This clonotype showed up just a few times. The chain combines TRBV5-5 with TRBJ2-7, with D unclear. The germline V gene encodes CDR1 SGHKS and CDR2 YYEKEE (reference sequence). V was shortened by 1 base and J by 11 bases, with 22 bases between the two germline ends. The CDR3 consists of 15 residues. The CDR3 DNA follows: TGTGCCAGCAGCTTGTTAACTCTCGGGCAAGCTGGTGAGTACTTC. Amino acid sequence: CASSLLTLGQAGEYF.

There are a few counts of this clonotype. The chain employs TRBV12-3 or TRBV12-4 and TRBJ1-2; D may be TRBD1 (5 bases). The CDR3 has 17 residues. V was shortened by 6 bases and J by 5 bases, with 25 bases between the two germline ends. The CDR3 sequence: CASSPTIGQGGEYGYTF. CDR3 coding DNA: TGTGCCAGCAGCCCGACCATAGGGCAGGGAGGAGAATATGGCTACACCTTC.

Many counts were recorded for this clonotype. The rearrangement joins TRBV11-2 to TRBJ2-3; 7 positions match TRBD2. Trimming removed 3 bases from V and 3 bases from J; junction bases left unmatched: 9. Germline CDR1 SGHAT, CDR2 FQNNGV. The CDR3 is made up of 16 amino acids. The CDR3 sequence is CASSLALGGRTDTQYF. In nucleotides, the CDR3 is TGTGCCAGCAGCTTGGCCTTGGGAGGGCGGACAGATACGCAGTATTTT.

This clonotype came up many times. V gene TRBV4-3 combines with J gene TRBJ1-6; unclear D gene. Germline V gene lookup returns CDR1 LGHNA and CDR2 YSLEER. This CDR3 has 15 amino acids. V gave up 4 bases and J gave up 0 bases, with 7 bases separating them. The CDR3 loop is CASSREGSYNSPLHF. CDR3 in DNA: TGCGCCAGCAGCCGAGAAGGCTCCTATAATTCACCCCTCCACTTT.

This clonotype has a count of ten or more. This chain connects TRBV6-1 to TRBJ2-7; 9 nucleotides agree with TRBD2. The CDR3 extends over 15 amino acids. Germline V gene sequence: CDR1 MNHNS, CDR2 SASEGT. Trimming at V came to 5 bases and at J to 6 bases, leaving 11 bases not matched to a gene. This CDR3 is CASSRGLAGIVEQYF. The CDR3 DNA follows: TGTGCCAGCAGTCGGGGGCTAGCGGGGATTGTCGAGCAGTACTTC.

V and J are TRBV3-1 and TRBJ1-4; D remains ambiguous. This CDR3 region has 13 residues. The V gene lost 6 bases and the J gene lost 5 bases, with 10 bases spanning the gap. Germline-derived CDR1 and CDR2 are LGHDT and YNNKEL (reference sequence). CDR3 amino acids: CASRGGPNEKLFF. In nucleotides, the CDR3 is TGTGCCAGCAGGGGAGGCCCCAATGAAAAACTGTTTTTT. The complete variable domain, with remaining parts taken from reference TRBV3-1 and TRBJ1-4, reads DTAVSQTPKYLVTQMGNDKSIKCEQNLGHDTMYWYKQDSKKFLKIMFSYNNKELIINETVPNRFSPKSPDKAHLNLHINSLELGDSAVYFCASRGGPNEKLFFGSGTQLSVL.

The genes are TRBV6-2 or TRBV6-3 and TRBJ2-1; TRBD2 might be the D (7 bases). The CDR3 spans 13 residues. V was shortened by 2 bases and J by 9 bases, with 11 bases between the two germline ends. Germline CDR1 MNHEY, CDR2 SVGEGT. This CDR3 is CASSYGGGREQFF. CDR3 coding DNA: TGTGCCAGCAGTTACGGGGGGGGGCGTGAGCAGTTCTTC.

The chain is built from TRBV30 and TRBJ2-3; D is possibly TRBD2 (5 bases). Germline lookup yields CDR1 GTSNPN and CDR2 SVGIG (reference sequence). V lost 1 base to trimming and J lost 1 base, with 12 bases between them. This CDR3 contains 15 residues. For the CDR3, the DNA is TGTGCCTGGAGTGAGGCCTACGGGGGCACAGATACGCAGTATTTT. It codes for CAWSEAYGGTDTQYF.

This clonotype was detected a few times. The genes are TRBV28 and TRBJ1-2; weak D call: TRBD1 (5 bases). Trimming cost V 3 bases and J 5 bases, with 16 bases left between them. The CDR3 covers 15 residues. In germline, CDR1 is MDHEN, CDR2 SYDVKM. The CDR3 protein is CASSFYPGQGYGYTF. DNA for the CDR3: TGTGCCAGCAGTTTTTACCCGGGGCAGGGATATGGCTACACCTTC.

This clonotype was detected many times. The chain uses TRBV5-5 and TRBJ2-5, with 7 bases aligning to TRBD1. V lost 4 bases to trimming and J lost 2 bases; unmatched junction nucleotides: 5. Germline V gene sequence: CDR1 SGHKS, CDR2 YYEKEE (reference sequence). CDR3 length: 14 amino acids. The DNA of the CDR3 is TGTGCCAGCAGCGAAGGGACAGTACAAGAGACCCAGTACTTC. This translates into CASSEGTVQETQYF.

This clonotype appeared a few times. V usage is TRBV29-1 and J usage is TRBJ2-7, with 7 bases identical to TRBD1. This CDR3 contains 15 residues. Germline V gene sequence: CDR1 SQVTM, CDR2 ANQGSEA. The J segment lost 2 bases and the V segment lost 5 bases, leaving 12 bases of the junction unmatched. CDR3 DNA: TGCAGCGTTCAAAAGGGGGCAGGGAGCCCCTACGAGCAGTACTTC. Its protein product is CSVQKGAGSPYEQYF.

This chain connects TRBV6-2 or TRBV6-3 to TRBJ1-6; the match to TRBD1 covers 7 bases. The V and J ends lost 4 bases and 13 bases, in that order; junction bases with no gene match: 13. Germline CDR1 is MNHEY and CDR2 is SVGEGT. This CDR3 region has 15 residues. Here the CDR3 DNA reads TGTGCCAGCAGTTGGGAAGGCCGACAGGGCGGCCCCCTCCACTTT. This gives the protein CASSWEGRQGGPLHF.

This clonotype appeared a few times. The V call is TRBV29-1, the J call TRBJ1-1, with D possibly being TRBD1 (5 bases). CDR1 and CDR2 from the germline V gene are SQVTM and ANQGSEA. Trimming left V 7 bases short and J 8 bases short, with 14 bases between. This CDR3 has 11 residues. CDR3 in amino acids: CSGIQVQEAFF. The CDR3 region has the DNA TGCAGCGGTATACAGGTACAGGAAGCTTTCTTT.

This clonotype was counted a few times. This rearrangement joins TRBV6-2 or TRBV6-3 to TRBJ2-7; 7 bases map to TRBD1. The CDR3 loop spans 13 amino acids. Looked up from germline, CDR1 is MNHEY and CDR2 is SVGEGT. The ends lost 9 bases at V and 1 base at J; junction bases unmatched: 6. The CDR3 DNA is TGTGCCAGTGGAGCGGACAGGTCCTACGAGCAGTACTTC. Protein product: CASGADRSYEQYF.